One and the same sample provided the 16 T cell receptor beta chains below, sequenced in a study of identical twins. TCRdb processed the 5' RACE reads anew with MiXCR; each CDR3 protein has one entry. The sample lists around 500,000 distinct CDR3 sequences, approximately 15% occurring once. This sample also appeared in a second study, on yellow fever vaccine responses in identical twins.

The source material was CD4+ T cells sorted from blood. Receptor source: a woman under 30 in good health.

This clonotype occurred many times. The gene calls are TRBV11-2 and TRBJ2-4; 9 bases are shared with TRBD1. This CDR3 comprises 18 residues. Per germline, CDR1 SGHAT and CDR2 FQNNGV. The J segment lost 0 bases and the V segment lost 3 bases, leaving 9 bases of the junction unmatched. The CDR3 nucleotides read TGTGCCAGCAGCTTGGGACAGGGCGGGTCGCTAGCCAAAAACATTCAGTACTTC. As protein: CASSLGQGGSLAKNIQYF.

The sample holds many counts of this clonotype. V and J are TRBV12-3 or TRBV12-4 and TRBJ2-7; tentatively, D is TRBD2 (5 bases). The CDR3 extends over 12 amino acids. Trimming left V 5 bases short and J 6 bases short, with 11 bases between. CDR3 region: CASSVPGSEQYF. CDR3 DNA sequence: TGTGCCAGCAGTGTGCCGGGGAGCGAGCAGTACTTC.

The chain employs TRBV28 and TRBJ1-5; no reliable D call. CDR3 length: 12 residues. In germline, CDR1 is MDHEN, CDR2 SYDVKM. V was clipped by 4 bases and J by 8 bases, with 9 bases between them. The CDR3 DNA follows: TGTGCCAGCAGTTACGGGAGGGAGCCCCAGCATTTT. Its translation: CASSYGREPQHF. Using reference TRBV28 and TRBJ1-5 for the parts outside the CDR3, the full variable domain is DVKVTQSSRYLVKRTGEKVFLECVQDMDHENMFWYRQDPGLGLRLIYFSYDVKMKEKGDIPEGYSVSREKKERFSLILESASTNQTSMYLCASSYGREPQHFGDGTRLSIL.

Comment on this clonotype: A read error may produce the germline difference seen at one junction end. This chain links TRBV7-2 with TRBJ2-7; D is unresolved. Germline-derived CDR1 and CDR2 are SGHTA and FQGNSA. The CDR3 is 12 amino acids. The CDR3 region is CASSSSGPWYSF. The CDR3, as DNA: TGTGCCAGCAGCTCTTCTGGCCCCTGGTATTCCTTC.

This clonotype has only a few counts. The chain links TRBV5-1 to TRBJ2-3, with 7 bases matching TRBD2. The V and J ends lost 4 bases and 4 bases, in that order; junction bases with no gene match: 9. CDR3 length equals 15 residues. Germline CDR1 reads SGHRS; CDR2 reads YFSETQ. The CDR3 here is CASSPGLSIADTQYF. CDR3 sequence (DNA): TGCGCCAGCAGCCCGGGACTAAGCATTGCAGATACGCAGTATTTT. The variable domain in full, with the rest retrieved from reference TRBV5-1 and TRBJ2-3, is KAGVTQTPRYLIKTRGQQVTLSCSPISGHRSVSWYQQTPGQGLQFLFEYFSETQRNKGNFPGRFSGRQFSNSRSEMNVSTLELGDSALYLCASSPGLSIADTQYFGPGTRLTVL.

The rearrangement joins TRBV7-2 to TRBJ2-5; possible D gene TRBD1, 6 bases. V lost 5 bases, J lost 5 bases, and 12 bases lay in between. Germline loops: CDR1 SGHTA, CDR2 FQGNSA. This CDR3 spans 13 amino acids. The CDR3: CASSRNGGETQYF. The CDR3 bases are TGTGCCAGCAGCCGTAATGGGGGCGAGACCCAGTACTTC.

This chain links TRBV6-2 or TRBV6-3 with TRBJ2-7, with D possibly TRBD1 on 5 matching bases. The V gene's germline CDR1 is MNHEY and CDR2 SVGEGT. Trimming pared 7 bases from V and 4 bases from J, leaving 14 bases between. The CDR3 extends over 13 amino acids. CDR3 sequence: CASTPMGRYEQYF. CDR3 sequence (DNA): TGTGCCAGCACTCCGATGGGGCGATACGAGCAGTACTTC.

The chain uses TRBV6-4 and TRBJ2-1; D gene unclear. There are 15 residues in the CDR3. Germline V CDR1 and CDR2: MRHNA, SNTAGT. V lost 6 bases and J 1 base, leaving 13 bases between the germline ends. The chain's CDR3 is CASSPDGLSYNEQFF. CDR3 nucleotide sequence: TGTGCCAGCAGCCCAGACGGGTTATCCTACAATGAGCAGTTCTTC.

In this sample, this clonotype turned up a few times. The chain is built from TRBV20-1 and TRBJ1-2, with a weak D call TRBD1 (5 bases). The germline V gene has CDR1 DFQATT and CDR2 SNEGSKA (reference sequence). The V gene lost 4 bases and the J gene lost 2 bases, with 17 bases spanning the gap. The CDR3 is made up of 15 amino acids. CDR3: CSATYPPTVNYGYTF. CDR3 bases: TGCAGTGCTACCTACCCACCGACAGTAAACTATGGCTACACCTTC.

This clonotype was picked up a small number of times. V is TRBV25-1 and J is TRBJ2-1; D may be TRBD2 (7 bases). This CDR3 has 14 residues. V lost 1 base, J lost 8 bases, and 12 bases lay in between. Germline CDR1 MGHDK, CDR2 SYGVNS. The CDR3 protein is CASSEWGGGDEQFF. CDR3 sequence (DNA): TGTGCCAGCAGTGAATGGGGCGGGGGCGATGAGCAGTTCTTC. The full variable domain, in which reference TRBV25-1 and TRBJ2-1 provide the parts outside the CDR3, is EADIYQTPRYLVIGTGKKITLECSQTMGHDKMYWYQQDPGMELHLIHYSYGVNSTEKGDLSSESTVSRIRTEHFPLTLESARPSHTSQYLCASSEWGGGDEQFFGPGTRLTVL.

The V call is TRBV3-1, the J call TRBJ1-2, with D unresolved. The length of the CDR3 is 15 residues. Germline-derived CDR1 and CDR2 are LGHDT and YNNKEL (reference sequence). Trimming took off 3 bases at V and 4 bases at J, with 15 bases between the two ends. The CDR3 DNA reads as TGTGCCAGCAGCCAGAGTATAGACACCCGCTATGGCTACACCTTC. Protein: CASSQSIDTRYGYTF.

This clonotype occurred many times. The chain has TRBV2 and TRBJ1-5; 7 bases agree with TRBD1. This CDR3 region has 13 residues. CDR1 SNHLY and CDR2 FYNNEI come from the germline V gene. Trimming at V came to 6 bases and at J to 3 bases, leaving 2 bases not matched to a gene. CDR3: CASRDRVNQPQHF. As DNA, the CDR3 is TGTGCCAGCAGAGACAGGGTCAATCAGCCCCAGCATTTT.

The chain has TRBV25-1 and TRBJ1-6; D is uncertain. The CDR3 has 14 residues. Between the trimmed V and J ends, which lost 6 bases and 0 bases, there was a span of 6 bases. Germline V gene sequence: CDR1 MGHDK, CDR2 SYGVNS. As DNA, the CDR3 is TGTGCCAGCAGCGATAGCTCCTATAATTCACCCCTCCACTTT. Amino acid sequence: CASSDSSYNSPLHF.

V gene TRBV10-1 combines with J gene TRBJ2-1; maybe TRBD2 (5 bases). This CDR3 is 15 amino acids long. The germline V gene has CDR1 WNHNN and CDR2 SYGVQD (reference sequence). The V gene lost 0 bases and the J gene lost 7 bases, with 13 bases spanning the gap. The CDR3 sequence: CASSESSLSGNEQFF. The CDR3, as DNA: TGCGCCAGCAGTGAGTCCTCCTTAAGCGGTAATGAGCAGTTCTTC.

V is TRBV7-8 and J is TRBJ2-3; 11 bases are a match to TRBD2. Germline lookup yields CDR1 SGHVS and CDR2 FQNEAQ. The CDR3 length is 20 residues. V gave up 5 bases and J gave up 2 bases; unmatched junction bases: 18. The CDR3 loop reads CASSPRLSSGGAGPTDTQYF. The CDR3 nucleotides are TGTGCCAGCAGCCCCCGACTAAGTAGCGGGGGGGCCGGTCCCACAGATACGCAGTATTTT.

This clonotype was detected many times. The gene calls are TRBV7-2 and TRBJ2-4; D may be TRBD1 or TRBD2 (5 bases each). The V end lost 5 bases, the J end lost 13 bases, and 18 bases lay between the germline ends. The CDR3 length is 13 residues. From germline, CDR1 is SGHTA and CDR2 FQGNSA. CDR3 in DNA: TGTGCCAGCAGCCGCCCCCCCGGGGCGTTACAGTACTTC. Translating it yields CASSRPPGALQYF.